Below, 4 T cell receptor beta chains from the same sample are listed, as sequenced in a study of vaccination effects on CD4 cells after COVID-19. In the ViraFEST assay, antigen-specific CD4+ clonotypes were identified by expansion after peptide-pool stimulation. Culture lasted around eleven days before CD4+ T cell isolation. The healthy vaccine recipients, who had no prior SARS-CoV-2 infection, showed negative nucleocapsid antibodies. What these receptors recognize is not known. The assay was immunoSEQ multiplex PCR, and TCRdb's table has in-frame clones only and misses some. This table holds roughly 53,000 clones, nearly 80% found once. The sample in question was CD4+ T cells from PBMCs cultured with HCoV-OC43 spike peptides, obtained before COVID-19 vaccination. Stated subset: HCoV-OC43 spike overlapping peptide pool stimulation. These receptors were taken from a human donor who received a COVID-19 vaccine.

The chain recombines TRBV4-1 with TRBJ2-7; 9 nucleotides match TRBD1. The CDR3 is 15 amino acids. Germline loops: CDR1 MGHRA, CDR2 YSYEKL. V dropped 4 bases and J dropped 3; count of bases not matched to a gene: 7. The CDR3 spells CASSLLWDRDYEQYV. CDR3 bases: TGCGCCAGCAGCCTCCTATGGGACAGGGACTACGAGCAGTACGTC.

The V and J genes are TRBV6-5 and TRBJ2-1, with 10 bases matching TRBD1. Trimming at V came to 5 bases and at J to 7 bases, leaving 8 bases not matched to a gene. The length of the CDR3 is 15 residues. Germline assignment: CDR1 MNHEY and CDR2 SVGAGI. CDR3 DNA: TGTGCCAGCAGTAACCGGGACAGGGGACGGAATGAGCAGTTCTTC. As protein: CASSNRDRGRNEQFF.

This clone came up once. V usage is TRBV7-3 and J usage is TRBJ1-4, with D uncertain. Per the germline V gene, CDR1 is SGHTA and CDR2 is FQGTGA. The CDR3 has 15 residues. V was shortened by 0 bases and J by 5 bases, with 10 bases between the two germline ends. CDR3 amino acids: CASSLTGNRNEKLFF. DNA for the CDR3: TGTGCCAGCAGCTTAACAGGGAACCGGAATGAAAAACTGTTTTTT.

A few counts support this clone. The rearrangement uses TRBV19 and TRBJ2-2, with TRBD1 identical over 7 bases. The V gene end was trimmed by 8 bases and the J gene end by 1 base; junction bases not matched to a gene: 7. This CDR3 region has 15 residues. CDR1 LNHDA and CDR2 SQIVND come from the germline V gene (reference sequence). CDR3 nucleotide sequence: TGTGCCAGTGAAACAGGACAGGTGAACACCGGGGAGCTGTTTTTT. Encoded protein: CASETGQVNTGELFF.